Presented here are 2 T cell receptor beta chains from one specimen sequenced in a study of OX40 agonist ivuxolimab in advanced cancers. Assay used: immunoSEQ multiplex PCR; TCRdb lists only in-frame clones, some missing. In the table there are over 10,000 clones, roughly two thirds of which are singletons. Sequencing used CD4+ or CD8+ T cells sorted from blood, obtained in a trial of the OX40 agonist ivuxolimab. These receptor sequences come from an adult with an advanced solid tumor such as melanoma, head and neck, liver or kidney cancer.

As regards this clone: Different DNA sequences within this sample yield the same CDR3. The genes are TRBV9 and TRBJ2-2; D gene uncertain. The CDR3 covers 13 residues. Germline loops: CDR1 SGDLS, CDR2 YYNGEE. The V end lost 1 base, the J end lost 6 bases, and 7 bases lay between the germline ends. The CDR3 nucleotides read TGTGCCAGCAGCGTAACGTCGTCCGGGGAGCTGTTTTTT. It specifies CASSVTSSGELFF.

Within the sample, this clone is large. Different DNA sequences within this sample yield the same CDR3. The CDR3 DNA follows: TGTGCCAGCAGTTTCGGAAGGGGTGACAATGAGCAGTTCTTC. This gives the protein CASSFGRGDNEQFF. The rearrangement joins TRBV28 to TRBJ2-1; D may be TRBD1 (5 bases). The CDR3 extends over 14 amino acids. Germline CDR1 MDHEN, CDR2 SYDVKM. Trimming pared 3 bases from V and 5 bases from J, leaving 11 bases between.